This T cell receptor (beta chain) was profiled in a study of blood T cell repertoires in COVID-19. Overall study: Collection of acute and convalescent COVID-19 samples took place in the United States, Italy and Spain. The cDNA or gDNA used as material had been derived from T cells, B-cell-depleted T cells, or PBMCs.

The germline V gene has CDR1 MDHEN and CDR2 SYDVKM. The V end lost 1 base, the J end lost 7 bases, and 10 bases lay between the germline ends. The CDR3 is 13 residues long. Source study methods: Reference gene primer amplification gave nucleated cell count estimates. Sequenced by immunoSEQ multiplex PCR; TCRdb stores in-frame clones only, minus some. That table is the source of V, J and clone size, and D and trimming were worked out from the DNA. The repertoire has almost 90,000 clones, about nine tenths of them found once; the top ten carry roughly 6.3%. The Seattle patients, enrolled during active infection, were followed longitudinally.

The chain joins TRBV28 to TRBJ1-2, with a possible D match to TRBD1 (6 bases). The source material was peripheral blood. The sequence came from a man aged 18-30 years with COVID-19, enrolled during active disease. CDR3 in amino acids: CASSLYRVGGYTF. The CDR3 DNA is TGTGCCAGCAGTTTATACAGGGTCGGTGGCTACACCTTC.